This T cell receptor (beta chain) was sequenced during a study of OX40 agonist ivuxolimab in advanced cancers. Across the study: Earlier anti-PD-1, anti-PD-L1 or anti-CTLA-4 therapy was permitted; around 40% had received some. Study-level results: Researchers did not determine the expanded peripheral T cells' antigen specificity.

With regard to this clone: Antigen unknown.

The repertoire was sequenced with immunoSEQ multiplex PCR; TCRdb's copy has only in-frame clones and lacks some. The profile shows some 100,000 clones, more than 80% of them singletons. V lost 0 bases, J lost 6 bases, and 7 bases lay in between. The length of the CDR3 is 12 residues. Germline assignment: CDR1 SQVTM and CDR2 ANQGSEA. This chain uses TRBV29-1 with TRBJ2-3; the D is unclear. The specimen was CD4+ or CD8+ T cells sorted from blood, collected in a trial of the OX40 agonist ivuxolimab. This receptor was taken from an adult with an advanced solid tumor such as melanoma, head and neck, liver or kidney cancer. The CDR3 nucleotides read TGCAGCGTTGAAGATCTGGTGGATACGCAGTATTTT. This codes for CSVEDLVDTQYF.